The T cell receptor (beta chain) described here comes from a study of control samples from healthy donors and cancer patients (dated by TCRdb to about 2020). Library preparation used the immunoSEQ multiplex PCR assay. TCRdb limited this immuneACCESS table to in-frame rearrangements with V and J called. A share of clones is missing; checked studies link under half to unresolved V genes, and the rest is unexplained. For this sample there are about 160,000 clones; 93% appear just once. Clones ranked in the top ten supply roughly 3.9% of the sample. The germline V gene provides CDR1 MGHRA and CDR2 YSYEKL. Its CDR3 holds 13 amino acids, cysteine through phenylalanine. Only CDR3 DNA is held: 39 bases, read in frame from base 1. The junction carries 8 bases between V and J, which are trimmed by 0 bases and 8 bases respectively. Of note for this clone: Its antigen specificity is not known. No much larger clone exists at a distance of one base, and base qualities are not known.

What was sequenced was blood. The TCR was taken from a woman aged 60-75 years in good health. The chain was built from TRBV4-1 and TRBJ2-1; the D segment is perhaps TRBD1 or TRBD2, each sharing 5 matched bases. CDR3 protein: CASSQDRGDEQFF. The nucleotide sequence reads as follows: TGCGCCAGCAGCCAAGATAGAGGGGATGAGCAGTTCTTC.